The rows below give T cell receptor beta chains drawn from one sample of a study of blood T cell repertoires in COVID-19. Profiling relied on immunoSEQ multiplex PCR, and the TCRdb table lists in-frame clones only, not all of them. The sample contains fewer than 350,000 clones, about nine tenths of which appear only once. The sequencing input was peripheral blood. The receptors originated from a man aged 25-40 years with COVID-19, enrolled during active disease. Both conserved end residues are part of each CDR3. The D gene is left open where the match is weak. Clone sizes are given selectively: once, few, many, or a class where the clone is expanded.

abundance: .
d_gene: .
j_gene: TRBJ2-7
v_gene: TRBV6-2/TRBV6-3
CDR3nt: TGTGCCAGCAGACCTACAGGGTACGAGCAGTACTTC
CDR3aa: CASRPTGYEQYF

abundance: .
d_gene: TRBD2
j_gene: TRBJ2-2
v_gene: TRBV9
CDR3nt: TGTGCCAGCAGCCCGACTAGCGGGGCTCCCGGGGAGCTGTTTTTT
CDR3aa: CASSPTSGAPGELFF

abundance: .
d_gene: .
j_gene: TRBJ2-7
v_gene: TRBV7-8
CDR3nt: TGTGCCAGCAGCTTAAGAGGAGGACTCGAGCAGTACTTC
CDR3aa: CASSLRGGLEQYF

abundance: .
d_gene: TRBD1
j_gene: TRBJ1-2
v_gene: TRBV28
CDR3nt: TGTGCCAGCAGAGTACAGGGGGCGGGCTATGGCTACACCTTC
CDR3aa: CASRVQGAGYGYTF

abundance: .
d_gene: .
j_gene: TRBJ2-5
v_gene: TRBV24-1
CDR3nt: TGTGCCACCAGTGACCCGGGGTTTGAGCAAGAGACCCAGTACTTC
CDR3aa: CATSDPGFEQETQYF

abundance: .
d_gene: TRBD2
j_gene: TRBJ2-3
v_gene: TRBV7-9
CDR3nt: TGTGCCAGCAGCTTAGTGCGGTGGCTAGCGGGGGTGACGGGTCCGCAGTATTTT
CDR3aa: CASSLVRWLAGVTGPQYF

abundance: .
d_gene: .
j_gene: TRBJ2-7
v_gene: TRBV5-6
CDR3nt: TGTGCCAGCAGCGCGGTCCAGGGCAGTCCTTCCTACGAGCAGTACTTC
CDR3aa: CASSAVQGSPSYEQYF

abundance: .
d_gene: .
j_gene: TRBJ1-1
v_gene: TRBV27
CDR3nt: TGTGCCAGCAGTTTAACTCCAGGGAACACTGAAGCTTTCTTT
CDR3aa: CASSLTPGNTEAFF

abundance: .
d_gene: .
j_gene: TRBJ2-7
v_gene: TRBV11-3
CDR3nt: TGTGCCAGCAGCACTTTCCCCGCATACGAGCAGTACTTC
CDR3aa: CASSTFPAYEQYF

abundance: .
d_gene: TRBD1
j_gene: TRBJ1-1
v_gene: TRBV29-1
CDR3nt: TGCAGCGTTGAAGGCGGTCAGGGGGGCCGCGTTGGAGCTTTCTTT
CDR3aa: CSVEGGQGGRVGAFF

abundance: .
d_gene: .
j_gene: TRBJ2-5
v_gene: TRBV27
CDR3nt: TGTGCCAGCAGTTTATGGGGGGATGAGACCCAGTACTTC
CDR3aa: CASSLWGDETQYF

abundance: .
d_gene: .
j_gene: TRBJ2-3
v_gene: TRBV5-3
CDR3nt: TGTGCCAGAAGCTTGGCCTCGGGTTCGGGCACAGATACGCAGTATTTT
CDR3aa: CARSLASGSGTDTQYF

abundance: .
d_gene: TRBD1
j_gene: TRBJ2-4
v_gene: TRBV5-5
CDR3nt: TGTGCCAGCAGCTTGGAGGTCCAGGGGGTTATAGGCATTCAGTACTTC
CDR3aa: CASSLEVQGVIGIQYF

abundance: .
d_gene: .
j_gene: TRBJ2-7
v_gene: TRBV7-8
CDR3nt: TGTGCCAGCAGCCTCGGAGGGCACGAGCAGTACTTC
CDR3aa: CASSLGGHEQYF

abundance: .
d_gene: .
j_gene: TRBJ2-3
v_gene: TRBV7-2
CDR3nt: TGTGCCAGCAGCTTAGCTGCAGGGGGCACAGATACGCAGTATTTT
CDR3aa: CASSLAAGGTDTQYF

abundance: .
d_gene: .
j_gene: TRBJ1-1
v_gene: TRBV2
CDR3nt: TGTGCCAGCAGTGAAAGGCAGGGAGGGTCGGAAGCTTTTTTT
CDR3aa: CASSERQGGSEAFF

abundance: once
d_gene: TRBD2
j_gene: TRBJ2-1
v_gene: TRBV28
CDR3nt: TGTGCCAGCAGTTTGGCGGCTAGCGGGCGGTACAATGAGCAGTTCTTC
CDR3aa: CASSLAASGRYNEQFF

abundance: .
d_gene: .
j_gene: TRBJ1-3
v_gene: TRBV7-9
CDR3nt: TGTGCCAGCAGCCCAGGCAGGACTGGAAACACCATATATTTT
CDR3aa: CASSPGRTGNTIYF

abundance: .
d_gene: TRBD1
j_gene: TRBJ2-7
v_gene: TRBV9
CDR3nt: TGTGCCAGCAGCCCACGGACAGGGCTACTTTCCTACGAGCAGTACTTC
CDR3aa: CASSPRTGLLSYEQYF

abundance: .
d_gene: TRBD1
j_gene: TRBJ2-3
v_gene: TRBV7-8
CDR3nt: TGTGCCAGCAGCTTACGGACAGGCCTCACAGATACGCAGTATTTT
CDR3aa: CASSLRTGLTDTQYF

abundance: .
d_gene: .
j_gene: TRBJ1-3
v_gene: TRBV7-9
CDR3nt: TGTGCCAGCTGGAGACTCCCCTCTGGAAACACCATATATTTT
CDR3aa: CASWRLPSGNTIYF

abundance: once
d_gene: .
j_gene: TRBJ1-4
v_gene: TRBV2
CDR3nt: TGTGCCAGCAGTGAGATGGCTGCATTTTCAACTAATGAAAAACTGTTTTTT
CDR3aa: CASSEMAAFSTNEKLFF

abundance: .
d_gene: .
j_gene: TRBJ1-1
v_gene: TRBV19
CDR3nt: TGTGCCAGTAGTGTGGGACAAAGCGGTCGCACTGAAGCTTTCTTT
CDR3aa: CASSVGQSGRTEAFF

abundance: .
d_gene: .
j_gene: TRBJ1-1
v_gene: TRBV6-6
CDR3nt: TGTGCCAGCAGCCCCAGAGCGGGTGGCACTGAAGCTTTCTTT
CDR3aa: CASSPRAGGTEAFF

abundance: .
d_gene: .
j_gene: TRBJ2-7
v_gene: TRBV28
CDR3nt: TGTGCCAGCAGTTTACCCACTTGGGGCAGTTCAATCTTC
CDR3aa: CASSLPTWGSSIF

abundance: once
d_gene: .
j_gene: TRBJ2-7
v_gene: TRBV9
CDR3nt: TGTGCCAGCAGCCCCCGGTTCGCGTTAAACTCCTACGAGCAGTACTTC
CDR3aa: CASSPRFALNSYEQYF

abundance: .
d_gene: .
j_gene: TRBJ2-2
v_gene: TRBV4-3
CDR3nt: TGCGCCAGCAGCGAGGGAGCCATCCACTCCCTTAGATACACCGGGGAGCTGTTTTTT
CDR3aa: CASSEGAIHSLRYTGELFF

abundance: .
d_gene: TRBD2
j_gene: TRBJ2-5
v_gene: TRBV19
CDR3nt: TGTGCCAGTAGTATAGGCGGGAGAGAGACCCAGTACTTC
CDR3aa: CASSIGGRETQYF

abundance: few
d_gene: .
j_gene: TRBJ2-7
v_gene: TRBV19
CDR3nt: TGTGCCAGTAGTATGGGGCGGCCCTACGAGCAGTACTTC
CDR3aa: CASSMGRPYEQYF

abundance: .
d_gene: .
j_gene: TRBJ2-5
v_gene: TRBV29-1
CDR3nt: TGCAGCGCCCTGGAGGGGGGGGTAGAGACCCAGTACTTC
CDR3aa: CSALEGGVETQYF

abundance: .
d_gene: .
j_gene: TRBJ1-1
v_gene: TRBV29-1
CDR3nt: TGCAGCGTCCGAGAACAGGGCAACACTGAAGCTTTCTTT
CDR3aa: CSVREQGNTEAFF

abundance: .
d_gene: .
j_gene: TRBJ1-1
v_gene: TRBV15
CDR3nt: TGTGCCACCAGCAGGGGGGGGACGGGGAACACTGAAGCTTTCTTT
CDR3aa: CATSRGGTGNTEAFF

abundance: .
d_gene: .
j_gene: TRBJ2-3
v_gene: TRBV7-2
CDR3nt: TGTGCCAGCAGCTTAGTGGGCGGGACAGATACGCAGTATTTT
CDR3aa: CASSLVGGTDTQYF

abundance: .
d_gene: .
j_gene: TRBJ2-2
v_gene: TRBV5-1
CDR3nt: TGCGCCAGCGGCAGGGTGCCTGGGTCCGGGGAGCTGTTTTTT
CDR3aa: CASGRVPGSGELFF

abundance: .
d_gene: .
j_gene: TRBJ1-5
v_gene: TRBV7-8
CDR3nt: TGTGCCAGCAGCTCCCGACCGGGGAATCAGCCCCAGCATTTT
CDR3aa: CASSSRPGNQPQHF

abundance: many
d_gene: .
j_gene: TRBJ2-7
v_gene: TRBV19
CDR3nt: TGTGCCAGTAGTATCGCTAGCACCTACGAGCAGTACTTC
CDR3aa: CASSIASTYEQYF

abundance: .
d_gene: .
j_gene: TRBJ2-7
v_gene: TRBV9
CDR3nt: TGTGCCAGCAGCCAAACAGCAATCCTATCCTACGAGCAGTACTTC
CDR3aa: CASSQTAILSYEQYF

abundance: .
d_gene: .
j_gene: TRBJ1-1
v_gene: TRBV7-9
CDR3nt: TGTGCCAGCAGCTTAGGAGACTCTGAAGCTTTCTTT
CDR3aa: CASSLGDSEAFF

abundance: .
d_gene: TRBD1
j_gene: TRBJ1-3
v_gene: TRBV19
CDR3nt: TGTGCCAGTAGTCCCTACTCCGACAGGGAGGACACCATATATTTT
CDR3aa: CASSPYSDREDTIYF

abundance: once
d_gene: .
j_gene: TRBJ2-1
v_gene: TRBV4-3
CDR3nt: TGCGCCAGCAGCCAAGATGGGACTCGGGGGGAGCAGTTCTTC
CDR3aa: CASSQDGTRGEQFF

abundance: .
d_gene: TRBD1
j_gene: TRBJ1-2
v_gene: TRBV7-2
CDR3nt: TGTGCCAGCAGCTTTACAGGGACAGACTATGGCTACACCTTC
CDR3aa: CASSFTGTDYGYTF

abundance: few
d_gene: .
j_gene: TRBJ2-1
v_gene: TRBV18
CDR3nt: TGTGCCAGCTCACCCCGACTAGTTGACTATGAGCAGTTCTTC
CDR3aa: CASSPRLVDYEQFF

abundance: .
d_gene: TRBD1
j_gene: TRBJ2-5
v_gene: TRBV6-2/TRBV6-3
CDR3nt: TGTGCCAGCAGTTACGGGACAGCTCAAGAGACCCAGTACTTC
CDR3aa: CASSYGTAQETQYF

abundance: .
d_gene: .
j_gene: TRBJ1-1
v_gene: TRBV6-1
CDR3nt: TGTGCCAGCAGTGATAGAGACAGATACAACACTGAAGCTTTCTTT
CDR3aa: CASSDRDRYNTEAFF

abundance: .
d_gene: .
j_gene: TRBJ1-2
v_gene: TRBV5-1
CDR3nt: TGCGCCAGCAGCTTGGACCCGGGACATTCTAACTATGGCTACACCTTC
CDR3aa: CASSLDPGHSNYGYTF

abundance: .
d_gene: .
j_gene: TRBJ1-1
v_gene: TRBV4-2
CDR3nt: TGTGCCAGCAGCCAAGATTTGGAGGCGGACACTGAAGCTTTCTTT
CDR3aa: CASSQDLEADTEAFF

abundance: .
d_gene: .
j_gene: TRBJ1-2
v_gene: TRBV5-4
CDR3nt: TGTGCCAGCAGCTTTCCGCTTGCCGGGGGAGGAGGCTACACCTTC
CDR3aa: CASSFPLAGGGGYTF

abundance: .
d_gene: TRBD2
j_gene: TRBJ2-7
v_gene: TRBV30
CDR3nt: TGTGCCTGGAGTGGGACTAGCGGGTCGGCGGAGTACTTC
CDR3aa: CAWSGTSGSAEYF

abundance: .
d_gene: .
j_gene: TRBJ2-3
v_gene: TRBV27
CDR3nt: TGTGCCAGCAGTTTCCGAACGGGTTCCTACACAGATACGCAGTATTTT
CDR3aa: CASSFRTGSYTDTQYF

abundance: .
d_gene: TRBD2
j_gene: TRBJ2-3
v_gene: TRBV4-1
CDR3nt: TGCGCCAGCAGCCAAGATGGGAACGGGGGGGCCCAAGATACGCAGTATTTT
CDR3aa: CASSQDGNGGAQDTQYF

abundance: once
d_gene: TRBD1
j_gene: TRBJ1-4
v_gene: TRBV27
CDR3nt: TGTGCCAGCAGAGAAAGTTGGACAGGGGATAAACTGTTTTTT
CDR3aa: CASRESWTGDKLFF

abundance: .
d_gene: .
j_gene: TRBJ1-1
v_gene: TRBV6-5
CDR3nt: TGTGCCAGCAGCAACGGGGGGACTGAAGCTTTCTTT
CDR3aa: CASSNGGTEAFF

abundance: .
d_gene: TRBD2
j_gene: TRBJ2-1
v_gene: TRBV5-1
CDR3nt: TGCGCCAGCAGCTTGGAAAGCGGGGAAACCTACAATGAGCAGTTCTTC
CDR3aa: CASSLESGETYNEQFF

abundance: few
d_gene: .
j_gene: TRBJ1-5
v_gene: TRBV7-6
CDR3nt: TGTGCCAGCAGCTTAGGAGTCTATAGCAATCAGCCCCAGCATTTT
CDR3aa: CASSLGVYSNQPQHF

abundance: .
d_gene: .
j_gene: TRBJ1-2
v_gene: TRBV11-1
CDR3nt: TGTGCCAGCAGCTCTGGGACAACCAGGGGCTACACCTTC
CDR3aa: CASSSGTTRGYTF

abundance: .
d_gene: .
j_gene: TRBJ1-2
v_gene: TRBV9
CDR3nt: TGTGCCAGCAGCGTTGAGTCTGGGGGCGCGTTGGGCTACACCTTC
CDR3aa: CASSVESGGALGYTF

abundance: .
d_gene: .
j_gene: TRBJ2-7
v_gene: TRBV5-4
CDR3nt: TGTGCCAGCAGCTTACGGGGATTCGAGCAGTACTTC
CDR3aa: CASSLRGFEQYF